This TCR beta chain was identified during a study of T cells in Graves' hyperthyroidism and ophthalmopathy. TCR beta CDR3 regions were amplified from RNA. A first-round RT-PCR of the TCR CDR3 used the HTBI primer set. TCRdb re-derived calls from the multiplex PCR reads in MiXCR, one entry per CDR3 protein. The sample includes about 620,000 distinct CDR3 sequences, roughly 15% of them seen just once. This CDR3 is 16 amino acids long. Per germline, CDR1 MNHNS and CDR2 SASEGT. Trimming shortened V by 2 bases and J by 6 bases, and 17 bases separated the two germline ends. Each diagnosis drew on symptoms, thyroxine, TRAb, thyroid ultrasound and orbital computed tomography findings. The source of the PBMCs was more than 9.5 ml of fresh peripheral blood.

The receptor was isolated from a woman between 25 and 40 years old with Graves' hyperthyroidism. Sequencing was carried out using blood. This chain joins TRBV6-1 and TRBJ1-5; D is uncertain. The CDR3 protein is CASSELNNLGIQPQHF. CDR3 in DNA: TGTGCCAGCAGTGAACTTAACAATTTGGGGATTCAGCCCCAGCATTTT.